The 20 T cell receptor beta chains in this list originate from one sample, sequenced in a study of blood T cell repertoires in COVID-19. Data came from immunoSEQ multiplex PCR; TCRdb stores just in-frame clones and leaves some out. In the table there are a few hundred thousand clones, 89% of which are singletons. Sequencing was carried out using peripheral blood. The receptors stem from a woman aged 40 to 55 who had recovered from COVID-19.

The chain couples TRBV10-3 to TRBJ2-7; 7 positions match TRBD1. The CDR3 runs to 15 residues. The V gene end was trimmed by 0 bases and the J gene end by 3 bases; junction bases not matched to a gene: 5. Germline CDR1 is ENHRY and CDR2 is SYGVKD. The CDR3 is CAISESQGERYEQYF. The CDR3 nucleotides read TGTGCCATCAGTGAGTCGCAGGGGGAACGCTACGAGCAGTACTTC.

On this clone itself: One end of the junction is discordant with germline, which a read error may explain. V usage is TRBV6-1 and J usage is TRBJ2-7; 9 positions match TRBD2. Germline CDR1 and CDR2: MNHNS and SASEGT. The CDR3 contains 14 residues. The CDR3 coding sequence is TGTGCCAGCAGGGAAGCGGGAGGTTCCTACGAGCAGTACTTC. Its translation: CASREAGGSYEQYF.

About this clone itself: Other nucleotide sequences from this sample produce the same CDR3. The J gene is TRBJ2-7, the V gene TRBV6-5; TRBD1 agrees at 8 bases. The V segment lost 5 bases and the J segment 2 bases; nucleotides outside the gene matches: 5. There are 14 residues in the CDR3. Germline CDR1 is MNHEY and CDR2 is SVGAGI. CDR3 protein: CASSPGTGPYEQYF. The CDR3 bases are TGTGCCAGCAGTCCCGGGACAGGACCCTACGAGCAGTACTTC.

The chain carries TRBV10-2 and TRBJ1-1; 7 nucleotides agree with TRBD1. CDR3 length: 11 amino acids. From germline, CDR1 is WSHSY and CDR2 SAAADI. V gave up 10 bases and J gave up 6 bases; unmatched junction bases: 5. The CDR3 loop reads CATQTGAEAFF. The DNA for the CDR3 is TGCGCCACCCAAACAGGGGCTGAAGCTTTCTTT.

V is TRBV7-8 and J is TRBJ2-1; possibly TRBD2 for D (5 bases). The CDR3 extends over 16 amino acids. V was cut by 5 bases and J by 4 bases, with 18 bases left in between. CDR1 and CDR2 from the germline V gene are SGHVS and FQNEAQ. CDR3 region: CASSPGLALVYNEQFF. CDR3 DNA sequence: TGTGCCAGCAGCCCTGGGCTAGCCCTCGTTTACAATGAGCAGTTCTTC.

The chain has TRBV4-1 and TRBJ2-1; 11 positions agree with TRBD2. The CDR3 covers 15 residues. The germline V gene encodes CDR1 MGHRA and CDR2 YSYEKL. The trim removed 0 bases at V and 15 bases at J, leaving 10 bases unmatched. The CDR3 sequence is CASSQELAGEGGRFF. The CDR3 nucleotides are TGCGCCAGCAGCCAAGAACTAGCGGGAGAGGGGGGGCGGTTCTTC.

The V and J genes are TRBV28 and TRBJ1-5; no clear D. This CDR3 has 12 residues. Trimming took off 8 bases at V and 3 bases at J, with 8 bases between the two ends. The germline gives CDR1 MDHEN, CDR2 SYDVKM. The CDR3 region has the DNA TGTGCCAGCTACGGGTACAATCAGCCCCAGCATTTT. Protein: CASYGYNQPQHF.

This sequence joins TRBV27 and TRBJ1-6; D is perhaps TRBD1 (6 bases). CDR3 length equals 12 residues. Germline values: CDR1 MNHEY, CDR2 SMNVEV (reference sequence). V was trimmed by 8 bases and J by 5 bases, leaving 7 bases between them. CDR3 nucleotide sequence: TGTGCCAGCGGGACAAATAATTCACCCCTCCACTTT. It encodes CASGTNNSPLHF.

The V gene is TRBV5-8, the J gene TRBJ1-1; unclear D gene. The CDR3 loop spans 13 amino acids. Germline V gene data show CDR1 as SGHTS and CDR2 as YDEGEE. Trimming cost V 4 bases and J 11 bases, with 18 bases left between them. The CDR3 bases are TGTGCCAGCAGCGAAGGCCCATTGAACGGGGCTTTCTTT. Protein: CASSEGPLNGAFF.

The CDR3 reads CASSTGAAYEQYF. The CDR3 DNA reads TGTGCCAGCAGCACGGGAGCAGCATACGAGCAGTACTTC. V usage is TRBV9 and J usage is TRBJ2-7; tentatively, D is TRBD2 (6 bases). This CDR3 region has 13 residues. Trimming took off 4 bases at V and 4 bases at J, with 12 bases between the two ends. Germline V gene lookup returns CDR1 SGDLS and CDR2 YYNGEE.

The genes are TRBV11-2 and TRBJ2-7; D might be TRBD1 (6 bases). The length of the CDR3 is 16 residues. Trimming cost V 5 bases and J 0 bases, with 17 bases left between them. Germline V gene lookup returns CDR1 SGHAT and CDR2 FQNNGV. The CDR3 loop reads CASSPLGTGHSYEQYF. The CDR3 bases are TGTGCCAGCAGCCCCCTTGGAACGGGACACTCCTACGAGCAGTACTTC.

The V gene is TRBV5-8, the J gene TRBJ2-7; 14 bases are shared with TRBD2. The CDR3 has 16 amino acids. V shed 5 bases and J 5 bases; nucleotides not matched to a gene: 9. Germline values: CDR1 SGHTS, CDR2 YDEGEE. This chain's CDR3 is CASRRGLAGGSDEQYF. CDR3 nucleotides: TGTGCCAGCAGACGAGGACTAGCGGGAGGTTCTGACGAGCAGTACTTC.

The table lists this clone with a few counts. The rearrangement uses TRBV14 and TRBJ1-1; D perhaps matches TRBD1 (5 bases). Germline V gene sequence: CDR1 SGHDN, CDR2 FVKESK. V dropped 2 bases and J dropped 8 bases, with 18 bases sitting between them. CDR3 length: 15 residues. The CDR3 region has the DNA TGTGCCAGCAGCCAAACCGACAGTTCTCGGCTCGAAGCTTTCTTT. Amino acid sequence: CASSQTDSSRLEAFF. Full variable domain (remainder filled in from reference TRBV14 and TRBJ1-1): EAGVTQFPSHSVIEKGQTVTLRCDPISGHDNLYWYRRVMGKEIKFLLHFVKESKQDESGMPNNRFLAERTGGTYSTLKVQPAELEDSGVYFCASSQTDSSRLEAFFGQGTRLTVV.

The chain carries TRBV30 and TRBJ2-1; 9 nucleotides agree with TRBD2. Trimming cost V 3 bases and J 3 bases; bases outside gene matches: 12. The germline CDR1 and CDR2 sequences are GTSNPN and SVGIG (reference sequence). The CDR3 covers 17 residues. Here the CDR3 reads CAWSPEVAGASYNEQFF. The CDR3 DNA is TGTGCCTGGAGCCCAGAAGTAGCGGGAGCGAGCTACAATGAGCAGTTCTTC.

The V call is TRBV5-1, the J call TRBJ2-3; no clear D gene. V lost 0 bases to trimming and J lost 6 bases, with 8 bases between them. CDR1 SGHRS and CDR2 YFSETQ come from the germline V gene. The CDR3 sequence is 13 residues long. Written as DNA, the CDR3 is TGCGCCAGCAGCTTGGCGGGTGAGGATACGCAGTATTTT. It translates to CASSLAGEDTQYF.

Only a few counts were recorded for this clone. This chain links TRBV10-3 with TRBJ2-1; 13 bases agree with TRBD2. Unmatched junction bases numbered 9, after V lost 4 bases and J lost 3 bases. The germline gives CDR1 ENHRY, CDR2 SYGVKD. The CDR3 runs 18 residues. The CDR3 sequence is CAISGSGLAGVGYNEQFF. CDR3 nucleotides: TGTGCCATCAGTGGATCCGGACTAGCGGGAGTTGGCTACAATGAGCAGTTCTTC.

The V call is TRBV2, the J call TRBJ1-1; tentatively, D is TRBD1 (5 bases). This CDR3 spans 14 amino acids. The V gene's germline CDR1 is SNHLY and CDR2 FYNNEI. Trimming removed 8 bases from V and 0 bases from J, with 13 bases in between. In DNA, the CDR3 is TGTGCCAGCGTCTTCCAGGGTTTGAACACTGAAGCTTTCTTT. This translates into CASVFQGLNTEAFF.

This clone occurred once. The J gene is TRBJ2-7, the V gene TRBV4-1; TRBD1 might be the D (6 bases). In germline, CDR1 is MGHRA, CDR2 YSYEKL. The CDR3 has 15 amino acids. V was pared by 4 bases and J by 0 bases, with 13 bases between. The DNA for the CDR3 is TGCGCCAGCAGCCCCAGCCAAGGGGGCTCCTACGAGCAGTACTTC. This codes for CASSPSQGGSYEQYF.

This chain connects TRBV21-1 to TRBJ2-3; the table's D call, TRBD2, was not checked against the DNA. TRBV21-1 is labeled a pseudogene. The CDR3 spans 14 residues. The CDR3 DNA sequence: TGTGCCAGCATCCAGACTGAATCTGGAGATACGCAGTATTTT. Translating it yields CASIQTESGDTQYF.

This sequence joins TRBV18 and TRBJ2-7, with 7 bases that match TRBD2. V was clipped by 3 bases and J by 7 bases; unmatched bases: 15. The germline CDR1 and CDR2 sequences are KGHSH and LQKENI. This CDR3 has 16 residues. The CDR3 sequence is CASSPPGGPGGLEQYF. For the CDR3, the DNA is TGTGCCAGCTCACCCCCTGGAGGGCCCGGGGGGTTGGAGCAGTACTTC.